This TCR beta chain was retrieved from a study of OX40 agonist ivuxolimab in advanced cancers. Study context: The treatment was a fully human IgG2 OX40 agonist, ivuxolimab.

This clone was picked up one time. The antigen is unknown. Method: immunoSEQ multiplex PCR; TCRdb's copy keeps in-frame clones and lacks some. The sample yields approximately 80,000 clones, about 90% seen once. Trimming removed 4 bases at V and 2 bases at J, with 9 bases between. Germline values: CDR1 MNHEY, CDR2 SVGAGI. This CDR3 region has 13 residues. Findings and limits, study-wide: In general, CD8+ T cells held more expanded clones than CD4+ did, on average.

The chain links TRBV6-5 to TRBJ2-7; possibly TRBD1 for D (6 bases). The receptor was isolated from an adult with an advanced solid tumor such as melanoma, head and neck, liver or kidney cancer. The sample here was CD4+ or CD8+ T cells sorted from blood, taken in a trial of the OX40 agonist ivuxolimab. As DNA, the CDR3 is TGTGCCAGCAGTTCCACAGGGCCCTACGAGCAGTACTTC. Translation: CASSSTGPYEQYF.